This T cell receptor (beta chain) was retrieved from a study of cytomegalovirus exposure and HLA in healthy donors. Deletions cut 7 bases from V and 0 bases from J, with 12 bases between. This CDR3 contains 14 residues. Germline CDR1 is MNHEY and CDR2 is SVGAGI. The PCR contained 60 Vbeta and 13 Jbeta primers. Measured with immunoSEQ multiplex PCR; TCRdb has only the in-frame clones, and not every one. The table includes about 150,000 clones, 70% to 80% detected once. Sequences were obtained from PBMCs. The chain employs TRBV6-5 and TRBJ1-1; TRBD1 might be the D (5 bases). This sequence originates from a man aged 45-60 years in good health and CMV-seropositive. The CDR3 spells CASIRESLNTEAFF. The CDR3 nucleotides read TGTGCCAGCATCAGGGAAAGTTTGAACACTGAAGCTTTCTTT.